This T cell receptor beta chain was observed in a study of T cells in pancreatic ductal adenocarcinoma (dated by TCRdb to 2016 to 2017). At the level of the whole study: Seeking insight into the adaptive T-cell response that arises naturally, the researchers examined how many CD8+ T cells infiltrated tumors of resected pancreatic ductal adenocarcinoma, where they sat, and what features they had, alongside the same properties of suppressive cells.

The paper's findings and limits, for the study overall: More total productive templates and 6.5 to 9.5-fold more unique clonotypes were found in blood samples than in tumor samples. Comparisons of clonality between tumor and blood may be biased because tumors are enriched in CD45RO+ effector T cells rather than naive T cells, which biases the comparison toward lower diversity. There was no significant difference in T-cell clonality between tumor and blood, where mean clonality was about 0.11 for tumors and approximately 0.069 for blood. Since most people with pancreatic cancer show up with disease that cannot be operated on, the resected cohort was biased toward the minority who had early-stage disease.

Pancreatic ductal adenocarcinoma patients who had undergone surgery without neoadjuvant therapy were selected. After peripheral blood was drawn into heparin tubes, PBMCs were separated on a histopaque density gradient and then cryopreserved in approximately 9.8% DMSO. Genomic DNA was extracted from six or seven PBMC and nine or ten flash-frozen tumor specimens using the DNeasy Blood and Tissue Kit with Proteinase K and RNase treatment. Comments on this clone: Its target antigen remains unknown. The input lacks base qualities; no much larger clone sits a single base away.

TCR beta CDR3 regions were amplified from genomic DNA using the immunoSEQ hsTCRB kit. High-throughput TRB CDR3 sequencing was performed on an Illumina HiSeq system. Regarding the original processing steps: The immunoSEQ software was used to analyze sequencing reads, and nonproductive sequences containing premature stops or frame-shifts were excluded. Clonality of the repertoire was calculated as one minus the Shannon entropy normalized by log2 of the number of unique productive sequences. In TCRdb, the immuneACCESS table is reduced to in-frame sequences with V and J assigned. These tables do not hold every clone; where another copy was compared, an unresolved V gene accounts for under half, and the others remain unexplained. V and J calls and clone size are as listed in that table; D and trimming were resolved from the DNA. Recorded for this sample are 11,000 or so clones; about nine tenths of them occurred a single time. The ten largest clonotypes hold 18% of the sample.

Per the germline V gene (reference sequence), SGHNT is the CDR1 and YYREEE is the CDR2. Including cysteine and phenylalanine, the CDR3 has 15 amino acids. The entry retains the CDR3 DNA only, 45 bases that are in frame from base 1. V has 2 bases trimmed and J has 7 bases trimmed; junction bases matching no gene number 8. The chain joins TRBV5-4 to TRBJ2-1; TRBD2 agrees with 8 junctional bases. Sequenced material: PBMCs. This TCR was recovered from a human donor with pancreatic ductal adenocarcinoma. CDR3 sequence: CASSLGSGEGNEQFF. The bases are TGTGCCAGCAGCTTAGGTAGCGGGGAGGGGAATGAGCAGTTCTTC.